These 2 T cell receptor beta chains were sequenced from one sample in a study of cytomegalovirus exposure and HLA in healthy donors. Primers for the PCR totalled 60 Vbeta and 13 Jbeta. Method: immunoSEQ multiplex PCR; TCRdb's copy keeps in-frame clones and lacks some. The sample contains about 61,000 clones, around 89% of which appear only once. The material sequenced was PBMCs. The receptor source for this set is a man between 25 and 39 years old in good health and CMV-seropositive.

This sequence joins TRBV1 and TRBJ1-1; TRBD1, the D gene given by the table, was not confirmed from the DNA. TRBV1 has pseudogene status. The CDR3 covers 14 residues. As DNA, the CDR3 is TGCACCAGCAGCCCGACGGTGGGCAACACTGAAGCTTTCTTT. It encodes CTSSPTVGNTEAFF.

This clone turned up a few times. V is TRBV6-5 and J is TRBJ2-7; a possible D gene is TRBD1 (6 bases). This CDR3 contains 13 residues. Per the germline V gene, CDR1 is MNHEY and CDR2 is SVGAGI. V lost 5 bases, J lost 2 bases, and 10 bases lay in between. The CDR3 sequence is CASSHGQTYEQYF. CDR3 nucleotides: TGTGCCAGCAGTCATGGACAGACCTACGAGCAGTACTTC.